This TCR beta chain appears in the sequencing data of a study of T cells in Graves' hyperthyroidism and ophthalmopathy. Study-level information: It was at initial diagnosis, before any treatment, that peripheral blood was collected.

About this clonotype itself: No antigen is known for it.

The CDR3 totals 13 residues. V was pared by 6 bases and J by 3 bases, with 11 bases between. The germline V gene encodes CDR1 LNHDA and CDR2 SQIVND (reference sequence). TCR beta CDR3 region amplification was performed from RNA transcripts. Carried out on the TCR CDR3, a first-round RT-PCR used the HTBI primer set. TCRdb independently ran MiXCR on the multiplex PCR reads; one entry per CDR3 protein. This sample has around 560,000 distinct CDR3 sequences, with roughly 17% found just once. Study results and limitations: Most clonotypes expanded in the thyroid (above 0.001) were also present in blood.

V and J are TRBV19 and TRBJ1-2; weak D call: TRBD1 (5 bases). The TCR comes from a woman between 18 and 29 years old with Graves' hyperthyroidism. What was sequenced was blood. CDR3 region: CASSLQVYYGYTF. The CDR3 DNA sequence: TGTGCCAGTAGCCTACAGGTTTACTATGGCTACACCTTC.